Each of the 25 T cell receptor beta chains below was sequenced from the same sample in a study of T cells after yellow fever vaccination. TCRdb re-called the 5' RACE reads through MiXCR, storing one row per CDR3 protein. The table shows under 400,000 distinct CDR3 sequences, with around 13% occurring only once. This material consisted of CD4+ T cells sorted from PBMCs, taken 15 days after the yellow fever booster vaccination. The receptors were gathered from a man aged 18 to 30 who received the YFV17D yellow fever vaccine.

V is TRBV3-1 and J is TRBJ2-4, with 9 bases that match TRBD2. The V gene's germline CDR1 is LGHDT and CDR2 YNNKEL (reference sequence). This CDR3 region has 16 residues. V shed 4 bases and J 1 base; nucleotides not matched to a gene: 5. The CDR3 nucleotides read TGTGCCAGCAGCCCTCCTCTAGCGGGGGCCAAAAACATTCAGTACTTC. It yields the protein CASSPPLAGAKNIQYF.

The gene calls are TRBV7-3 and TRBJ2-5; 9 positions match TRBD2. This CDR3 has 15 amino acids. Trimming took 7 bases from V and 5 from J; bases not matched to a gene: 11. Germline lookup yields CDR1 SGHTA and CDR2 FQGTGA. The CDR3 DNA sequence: TGTGCCAGCATGGCGGGGGGGAGTCCCGTGGAGACCCAGTACTTC. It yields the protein CASMAGGSPVETQYF.

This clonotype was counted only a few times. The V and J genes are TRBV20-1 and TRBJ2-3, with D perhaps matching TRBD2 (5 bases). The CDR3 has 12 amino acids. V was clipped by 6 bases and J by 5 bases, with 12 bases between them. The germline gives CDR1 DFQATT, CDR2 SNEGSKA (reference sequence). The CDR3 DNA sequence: TGCAGTGCGATGATTCGGGGAGATACGCAGTATTTT. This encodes CSAMIRGDTQYF.

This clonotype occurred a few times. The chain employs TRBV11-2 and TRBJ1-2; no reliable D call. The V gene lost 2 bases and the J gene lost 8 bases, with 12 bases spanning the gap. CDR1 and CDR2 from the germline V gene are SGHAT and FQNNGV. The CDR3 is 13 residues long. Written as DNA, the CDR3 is TGTGCCAGCAGCTTACGTCCGCTGGCCGGCTACACCTTC. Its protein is CASSLRPLAGYTF. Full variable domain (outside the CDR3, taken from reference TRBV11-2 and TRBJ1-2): EAGVAQSPRYKIIEKRQSVAFWCNPISGHATLYWYQQILGQGPKLLIQFQNNGVVDDSQLPKDRFSAERLKGVDSTLKIQPAKLEDSAVYLCASSLRPLAGYTFGSGTRLTVV.

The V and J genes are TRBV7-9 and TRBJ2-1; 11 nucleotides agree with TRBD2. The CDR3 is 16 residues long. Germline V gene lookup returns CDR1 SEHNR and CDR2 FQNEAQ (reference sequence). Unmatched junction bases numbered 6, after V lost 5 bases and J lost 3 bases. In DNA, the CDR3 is TGTGCCAGCAGCACCAATAGCGGGGGGGTCTACAATGAGCAGTTCTTC. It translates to CASSTNSGGVYNEQFF. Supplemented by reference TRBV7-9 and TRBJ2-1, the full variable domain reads DTGVSQNPRHKITKRGQNVTFRCDPISEHNRLYWYRQTLGQGPEFLTYFQNEAQLEKSRLLSDRFSAERPKGSFSTLEIQRTEQGDSAMYLCASSTNSGGVYNEQFFGPGTRLTVL.

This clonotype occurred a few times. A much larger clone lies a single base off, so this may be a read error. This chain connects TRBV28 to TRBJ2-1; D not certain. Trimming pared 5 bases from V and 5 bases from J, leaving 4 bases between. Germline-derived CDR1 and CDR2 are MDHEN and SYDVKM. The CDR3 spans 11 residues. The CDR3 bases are TGTGCCAGCAGTGCCAACAATGAGCAGTTCTTC. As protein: CASSANNEQFF.

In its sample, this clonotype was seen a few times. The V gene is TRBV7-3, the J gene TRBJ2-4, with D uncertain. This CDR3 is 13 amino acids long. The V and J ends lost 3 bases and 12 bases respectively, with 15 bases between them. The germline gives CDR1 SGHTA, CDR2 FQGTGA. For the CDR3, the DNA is TGTGCCAGCAGCTTTGGAGCAGGCTATCATCAGTACTTC. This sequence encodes CASSFGAGYHQYF.

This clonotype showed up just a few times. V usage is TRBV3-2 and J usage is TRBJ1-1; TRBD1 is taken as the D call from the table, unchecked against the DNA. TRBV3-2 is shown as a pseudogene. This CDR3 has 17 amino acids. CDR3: CASSPTVNIGGNTEAFF. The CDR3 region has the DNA TGTGCCAGCAGCCCGACAGTGAACATCGGCGGGAACACTGAAGCTTTCTTT.

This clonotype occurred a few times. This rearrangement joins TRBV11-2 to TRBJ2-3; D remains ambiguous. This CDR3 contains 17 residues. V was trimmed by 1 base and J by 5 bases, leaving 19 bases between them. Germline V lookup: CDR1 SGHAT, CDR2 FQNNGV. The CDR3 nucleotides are TGTGCCAGCAGCTTAGGGGTACTCTCCCCCCTACAAGATACGCAGTATTTT. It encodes CASSLGVLSPLQDTQYF. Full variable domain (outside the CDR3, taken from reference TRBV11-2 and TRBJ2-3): EAGVAQSPRYKIIEKRQSVAFWCNPISGHATLYWYQQILGQGPKLLIQFQNNGVVDDSQLPKDRFSAERLKGVDSTLKIQPAKLEDSAVYLCASSLGVLSPLQDTQYFGPGTRLTVL.

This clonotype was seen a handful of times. The CDR3 reads CATRIGTVVNEQFF. The CDR3 coding sequence is TGCGCCACCAGAATAGGTACGGTAGTGAATGAGCAGTTCTTC. The J gene is TRBJ2-1, the V gene TRBV5-1; D ambiguous. V was shortened by 9 bases and J by 7 bases, with 20 bases between the two germline ends. This CDR3 spans 14 amino acids. Germline CDR1 and CDR2: SGHRS and YFSETQ.

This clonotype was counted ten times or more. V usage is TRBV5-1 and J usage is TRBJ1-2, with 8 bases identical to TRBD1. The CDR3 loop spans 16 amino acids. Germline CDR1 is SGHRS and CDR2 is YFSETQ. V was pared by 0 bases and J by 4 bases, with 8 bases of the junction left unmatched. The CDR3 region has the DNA TGCGCCAGCAGCTTGGATACAACAGGGGGTATCTATGGCTACACCTTC. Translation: CASSLDTTGGIYGYTF.

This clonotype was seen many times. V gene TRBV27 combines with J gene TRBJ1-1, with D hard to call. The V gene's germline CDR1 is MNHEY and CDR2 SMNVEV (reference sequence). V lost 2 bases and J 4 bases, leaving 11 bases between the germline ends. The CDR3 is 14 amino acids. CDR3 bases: TGTGCCAGCAGTTTAGGGAAGGTGGCCACTGAAGCTTTCTTT. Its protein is CASSLGKVATEAFF.

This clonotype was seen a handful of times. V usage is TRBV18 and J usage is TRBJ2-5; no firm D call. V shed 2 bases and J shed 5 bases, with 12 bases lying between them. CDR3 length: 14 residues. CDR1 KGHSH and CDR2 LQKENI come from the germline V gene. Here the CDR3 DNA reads TGTGCCAGCTCACCAGGGTCTAGTTCGGAGACCCAGTACTTC. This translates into CASSPGSSSETQYF. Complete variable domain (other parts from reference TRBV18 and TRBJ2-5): NAGVMQNPRHLVRRRGQEARLRCSPMKGHSHVYWYRQLPEEGLKFMVYLQKENIIDESGMPKERFSAEFPKEGPSILRIQQVVRGDSAAYFCASSPGSSSETQYFGPGTRLLVL.

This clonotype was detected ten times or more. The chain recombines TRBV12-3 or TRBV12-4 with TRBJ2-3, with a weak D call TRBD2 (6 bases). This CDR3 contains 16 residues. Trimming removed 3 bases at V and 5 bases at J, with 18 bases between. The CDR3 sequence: CASSLFPGGKVDTQYF. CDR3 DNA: TGTGCCAGCAGTTTGTTCCCCGGGGGAAAAGTAGATACGCAGTATTTT.

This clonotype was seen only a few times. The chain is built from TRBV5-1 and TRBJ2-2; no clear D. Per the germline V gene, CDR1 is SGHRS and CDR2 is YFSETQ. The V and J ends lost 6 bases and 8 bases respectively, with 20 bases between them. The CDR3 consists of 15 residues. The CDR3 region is CASTSADAHRGELFF. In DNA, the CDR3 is TGCGCCAGCACGTCGGCAGATGCACACCGGGGGGAGCTGTTTTTT.

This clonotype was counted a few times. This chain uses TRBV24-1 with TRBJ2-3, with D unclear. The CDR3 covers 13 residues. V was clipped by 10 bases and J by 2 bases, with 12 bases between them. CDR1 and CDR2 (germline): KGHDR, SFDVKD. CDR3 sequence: CATQQVNTDTQYF. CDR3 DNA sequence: TGTGCCACTCAGCAGGTGAACACAGATACGCAGTATTTT.

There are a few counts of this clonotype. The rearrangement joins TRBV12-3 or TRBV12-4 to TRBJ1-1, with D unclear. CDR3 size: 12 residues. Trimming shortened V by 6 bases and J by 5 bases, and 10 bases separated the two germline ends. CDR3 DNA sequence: TGTGCCAGCAGGGGAGGGTGGACTGAAGCTTTCTTT. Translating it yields CASRGGWTEAFF.

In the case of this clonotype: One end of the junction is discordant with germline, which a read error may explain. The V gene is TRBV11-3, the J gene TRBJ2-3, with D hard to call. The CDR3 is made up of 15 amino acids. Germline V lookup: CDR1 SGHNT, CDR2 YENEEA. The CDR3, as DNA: TGTGCCAGCACCTTACATCGACCGTCTCATGTTACGCAGTATTTT. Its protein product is CASTLHRPSHVTQYF.

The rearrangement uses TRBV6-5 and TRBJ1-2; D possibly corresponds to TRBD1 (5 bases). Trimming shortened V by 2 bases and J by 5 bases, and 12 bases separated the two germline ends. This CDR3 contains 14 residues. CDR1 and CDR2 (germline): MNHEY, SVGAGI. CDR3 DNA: TGTGCCAGCAGTTACCAGGGAAAGGGGTATGGCTACACCTTC. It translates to CASSYQGKGYGYTF.

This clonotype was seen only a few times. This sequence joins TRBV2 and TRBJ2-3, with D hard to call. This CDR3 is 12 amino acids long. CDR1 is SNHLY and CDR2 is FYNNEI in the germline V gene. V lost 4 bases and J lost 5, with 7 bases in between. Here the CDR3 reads CASSGGVDTQYF. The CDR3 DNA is TGTGCCAGCAGTGGCGGTGTAGATACGCAGTATTTT.

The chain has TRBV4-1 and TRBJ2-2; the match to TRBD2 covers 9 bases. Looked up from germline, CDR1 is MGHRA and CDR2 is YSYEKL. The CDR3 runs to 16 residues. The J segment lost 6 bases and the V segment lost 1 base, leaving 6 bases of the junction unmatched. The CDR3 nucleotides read TGCGCCAGCAGCCAAGCTATAGCGGGGGCAGCCGGGGAGCTGTTTTTT. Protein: CASSQAIAGAAGELFF.

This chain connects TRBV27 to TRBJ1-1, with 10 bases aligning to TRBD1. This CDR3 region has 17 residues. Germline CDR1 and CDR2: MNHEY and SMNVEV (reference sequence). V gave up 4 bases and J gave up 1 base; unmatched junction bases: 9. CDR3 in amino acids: CASSSHDRGHWNTEAFF. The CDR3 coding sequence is TGTGCCAGCAGTTCCCATGACAGGGGGCATTGGAACACTGAAGCTTTCTTT.

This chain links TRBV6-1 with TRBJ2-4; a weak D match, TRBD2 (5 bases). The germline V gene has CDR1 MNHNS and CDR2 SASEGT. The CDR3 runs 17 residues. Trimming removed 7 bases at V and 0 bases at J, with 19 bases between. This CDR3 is CASTHRSGDVAKNIQYF. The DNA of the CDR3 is TGTGCCAGCACGCATAGATCCGGGGATGTAGCCAAAAACATTCAGTACTTC.

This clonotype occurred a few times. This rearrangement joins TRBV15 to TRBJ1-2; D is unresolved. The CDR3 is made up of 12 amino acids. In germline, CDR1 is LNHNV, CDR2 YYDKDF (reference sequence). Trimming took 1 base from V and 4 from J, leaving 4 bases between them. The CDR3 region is CATSRAAYGYTF. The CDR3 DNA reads TGTGCCACCAGCAGAGCAGCCTATGGCTACACCTTC.

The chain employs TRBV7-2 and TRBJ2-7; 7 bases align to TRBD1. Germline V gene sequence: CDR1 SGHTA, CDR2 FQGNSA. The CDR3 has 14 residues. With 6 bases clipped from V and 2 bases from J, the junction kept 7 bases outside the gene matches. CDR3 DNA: TGTGCCAGCAGGGACCGGGACAGTACCTACGAGCAGTACTTC. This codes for CASRDRDSTYEQYF. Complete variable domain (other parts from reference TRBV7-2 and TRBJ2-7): GAGVSQSPSNKVTEKGKDVELRCDPISGHTALYWYRQSLGQGLEFLIYFQGNSAPDKSGLPSDRFSAERTGGSVSTLTIQRTQQEDSAVYLCASRDRDSTYEQYFGPGTRLTVT.